The 18 T cell receptor beta chains given below trace back to one sample, sequenced in a study of T cell repertoires in cytomegalovirus infection. No antigen has been identified for these receptors. MiXCR, applied by TCRdb to the reads, yields one record per CDR3 protein. The data hold approximately 910,000 distinct CDR3 sequences, with roughly 30% observed a single time. Sequencing was performed on cultured CD8+ T cells from PBMCs, taken from culture after CMV antigen stimulation. The origin of the receptors is a human donor in good health (CMV status not recorded). Some clones in this sample may be carry-over from other donors' samples.

This clonotype was counted only a few times. The chain links TRBV10-2 to TRBJ1-2; no definite D call. Trimming removed 2 bases from V and 3 bases from J, with 13 bases in between. The germline CDR1 and CDR2 sequences are WSHSY and SAAADI. The CDR3 has 15 residues. CDR3: CASSEGVEEYYGYTF. The CDR3 DNA follows: TGCGCCAGCAGTGAGGGGGTAGAAGAATACTATGGCTACACCTTC.

V gene TRBV4-2 combines with J gene TRBJ2-1, with TRBD2 as a possible D gene (5 bases). Germline V gene sequence: CDR1 LGHNA, CDR2 YNFKEQ. The CDR3 is 15 residues long. With 1 base removed from V and 4 bases from J, the gap between germline ends came to 11 bases. In nucleotides, the CDR3 is TGTGCCAGCAGCCAAGTTCGGGGTTTTTACAATGAGCAGTTCTTC. It codes for CASSQVRGFYNEQFF.

The chain has TRBV29-1 and TRBJ2-7; 7 bases match TRBD1. Germline V lookup: CDR1 SQVTM, CDR2 ANQGSEA. The CDR3 has 12 amino acids. The V gene end was trimmed by 1 base and the J gene end by 4 bases; junction bases not matched to a gene: 1. In nucleotides, the CDR3 is TGCAGCGTTGAAGGGGACAGATACGAGCAGTACTTC. Translating gives CSVEGDRYEQYF.

Comments on this clonotype: A much larger clonotype is one base distant, so this may be a read error. This chain links TRBV12-3 or TRBV12-4 with TRBJ2-7, with 8 bases matching TRBD1. The V gene end was trimmed by 5 bases and the J gene end by 2 bases; junction bases not matched to a gene: 5. The CDR3 has 14 amino acids. CDR3 amino acids: CASSGGQATYEQYF. CDR3 DNA sequence: TGTGCCAGCAGTGGGGGACAGGCCACCTACGAGCAGTACTTC.

This clonotype was seen at least ten times. The rearrangement links TRBV12-3 or TRBV12-4 to TRBJ2-3; D is unclear. V lost 4 bases and J 0 bases, leaving 5 bases between the germline ends. This CDR3 comprises 13 residues. CDR3 sequence reads: CASSSESTDTQYF. The CDR3 DNA follows: TGTGCCAGCAGTTCAGAGAGCACAGATACGCAGTATTTT.

The chain uses TRBV3-1 and TRBJ2-7; D is possibly TRBD2 (5 bases). The germline CDR1 and CDR2 sequences are LGHDT and YNNKEL (reference sequence). CDR3 length equals 14 residues. Trimming took 8 bases from V and 5 from J, leaving 19 bases between them. In DNA form, the CDR3 reads TGTGCCAGCTCTGGGGAAGGACTGTACCACGAGCAGTACTTC. Translating it yields CASSGEGLYHEQYF.

A few counts support this clonotype. This rearrangement joins TRBV28 to TRBJ2-5, with TRBD2 identical over 16 bases. V dropped 3 bases and J dropped 3; count of bases not matched to a gene: 4. The CDR3 extends over 17 amino acids. Germline CDR1 is MDHEN and CDR2 is SYDVKM. CDR3 sequence reads: CASSFLGTSGGEETQYF. In nucleotides, the CDR3 is TGTGCCAGCAGTTTCCTCGGGACTAGCGGGGGGGAAGAGACCCAGTACTTC.

This clonotype appeared a few times. This sequence joins TRBV6-5 and TRBJ1-1; unclear D gene. Germline-derived CDR1 and CDR2 are MNHEY and SVGAGI. This CDR3 is built from 13 residues. The V gene lost 2 bases and the J gene lost 9 bases, with 13 bases spanning the gap. The CDR3 DNA is TGTGCCAGCAGTTACAACGTGGCAGACCAAGCTTTCTTT. Protein: CASSYNVADQAFF.

The chain employs TRBV6-1 and TRBJ1-3; TRBD1 aligns across 8 bases. CDR1 is MNHNS and CDR2 is SASEGT in the germline V gene. The CDR3 runs to 15 residues. V was clipped by 5 bases and J by 3 bases; unmatched bases: 6. As DNA, the CDR3 is TGTGCCAGCAGTCCACAGGGGGGGAATGGAAACACCATATATTTT. Protein product: CASSPQGGNGNTIYF.

This clonotype was seen ten or more times. This chain links TRBV7-8 with TRBJ1-2, with a possible D match to TRBD1 (6 bases). With 5 bases removed from V and 7 bases from J, the gap between germline ends came to 14 bases. Germline CDR1 SGHVS, CDR2 FQNEAQ. This CDR3 region has 13 residues. CDR3 amino acids: CASSPPGDRGYTF. CDR3 in DNA: TGTGCCAGCAGCCCCCCAGGGGATCGTGGCTACACCTTC.

This chain joins TRBV27 and TRBJ2-3; D gene ambiguous. Trimming took off 7 bases at V and 2 bases at J, with 22 bases between the two ends. The CDR3 is made up of 17 amino acids. Per germline, CDR1 MNHEY and CDR2 SMNVEV (reference sequence). This chain's CDR3 is CASTFLPGSISTDTQYF. The CDR3 DNA reads TGTGCCAGCACCTTCCTACCGGGCAGCATTTCCACAGATACGCAGTATTTT.

The V and J genes are TRBV5-4 and TRBJ1-1; no definite D call. Germline lookup yields CDR1 SGHNT and CDR2 YYREEE (reference sequence). V gave up 2 bases and J gave up 12 bases, with 11 bases separating them. This CDR3 spans 11 amino acids. CDR3 protein: CASSFEGITFF. In DNA form, the CDR3 reads TGTGCCAGCAGCTTCGAGGGAATAACTTTCTTT.

On this clonotype itself: A much bigger clone sits one base away, suggesting this may be a read error. The chain combines TRBV7-6 with TRBJ2-1, with 11 bases identical to TRBD2. The V gene's germline CDR1 is SGHVS and CDR2 FNYEAQ. This CDR3 contains 14 residues. The CDR3 DNA follows: TGTGTCAGCAGCTTAGCGGGGGGGAACAATGAGCAGTTCTTC. Protein product: CVSSLAGGNNEQFF.

This clonotype was seen ten or more times. Germline is not matched at one junction end, which may reflect a read error. J is TRBJ2-2 and V is TRBV7-7, with no clear D. This CDR3 has 15 residues. CDR1 SSHAT and CDR2 FNYEAQ come from the germline V gene (reference sequence). For the CDR3, the DNA is TGTGCTAGCAGCTTAAGCAGCCTTAACACCGGGGAGCTGTTTTTT. It yields the protein CASSLSSLNTGELFF. Supplemented by reference TRBV7-7 and TRBJ2-2, the full variable domain reads GAGVSQSPRYKVTKRGQDVTLRCDPISSHATLYWYQQALGQGPEFLTYFNYEAQPDKSGLPSDRFSAERPEGSISTLTIQRTEQRDSAMYRCASSLSSLNTGELFFGEGSRLTVL.

The gene calls are TRBV2 and TRBJ2-7; the D is unclear. The germline V gene encodes CDR1 SNHLY and CDR2 FYNNEI. The CDR3 is made up of 11 amino acids. The CDR3 protein is CASPLGNEQYF. In DNA, the CDR3 is TGTGCTAGCCCTCTTGGCAACGAGCAGTACTTC.

The CDR3 DNA follows: TGTGCCAGCAGCCGTACCGACAGGGGGCAAAATGAGCAGTTCTTC. Amino acids: CASSRTDRGQNEQFF. V usage is TRBV11-2 and J usage is TRBJ2-1, with 10 bases that match TRBD1. The CDR3 has 15 residues. Germline CDR1 SGHAT, CDR2 FQNNGV. The V segment lost 5 bases and the J segment 7 bases; nucleotides outside the gene matches: 8. The full variable domain, with the rest looked up from reference TRBV11-2 and TRBJ2-1, is EAGVAQSPRYKIIEKRQSVAFWCNPISGHATLYWYQQILGQGPKLLIQFQNNGVVDDSQLPKDRFSAERLKGVDSTLKIQPAKLEDSAVYLCASSRTDRGQNEQFFGPGTRLTVL.

In its sample, this clonotype was seen a few times. The V and J genes are TRBV7-6 and TRBJ2-1, with D hard to call. In germline, CDR1 is SGHVS, CDR2 FNYEAQ. This CDR3 spans 16 amino acids. The V and J ends lost 1 base and 2 bases respectively, with 12 bases between them. This CDR3 reads CASSLGGRNAYNEQFF. The CDR3 nucleotides read TGTGCCAGCAGCTTAGGAGGCAGGAACGCCTACAATGAGCAGTTCTTC.

The chain employs TRBV20-1 and TRBJ2-2; TRBD2 matches 8 bases. Germline CDR1 reads DFQATT; CDR2 reads SNEGSKA (reference sequence). This CDR3 is 17 amino acids long. J was trimmed by 3 bases and V by 0 bases; bases with no gene match: 9. Here the CDR3 reads CSARDRAGGLYTGELFF. Here the CDR3 DNA reads TGCAGTGCTAGAGATCGCGCGGGGGGCCTCTACACCGGGGAGCTGTTTTTT.